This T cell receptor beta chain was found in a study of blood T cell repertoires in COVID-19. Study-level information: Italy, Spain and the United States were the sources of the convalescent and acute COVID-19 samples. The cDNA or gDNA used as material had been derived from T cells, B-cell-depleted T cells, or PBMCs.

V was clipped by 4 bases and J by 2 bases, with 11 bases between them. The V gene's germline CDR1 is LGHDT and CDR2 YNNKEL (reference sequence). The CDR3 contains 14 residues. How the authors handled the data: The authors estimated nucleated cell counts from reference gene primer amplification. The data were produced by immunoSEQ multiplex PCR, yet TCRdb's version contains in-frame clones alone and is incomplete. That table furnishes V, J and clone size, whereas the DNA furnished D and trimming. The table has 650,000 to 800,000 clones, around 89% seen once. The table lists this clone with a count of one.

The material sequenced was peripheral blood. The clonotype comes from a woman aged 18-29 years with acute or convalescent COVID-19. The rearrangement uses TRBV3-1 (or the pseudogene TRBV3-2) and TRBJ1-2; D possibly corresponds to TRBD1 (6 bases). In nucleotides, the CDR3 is TGTGCCAGCAGCCTTACAGGGCACAACTATGGCTACACCTTC. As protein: CASSLTGHNYGYTF.